The subject of this entry is one T cell receptor beta chain. Its antigen is currently unknown. These data are taken from a study of cytomegalovirus exposure and HLA in healthy donors. General study findings and limits: Accurate HLA-A and HLA-B prediction from TCR beta sequences was reported for most subjects. Donors belonging to an Asian-associated ancestry cluster reportedly showed fewer N-insertions in productive TCRs than the roughly 700-donor mean, according to what a later analysis found. Across all donors, roughly uniform sequencing depth was an assumption of the presence/absence analyses.

Healthy bone marrow donors made up the donors. 13 Jbeta primers and 60 Vbeta primers were used for the PCR. Assay: immunoSEQ multiplex PCR; the TCRdb copy retains only in-frame clones and omits some. The sample has roughly 160,000 clones, about 80% seen once; the top ten hold approximately 4.5%. CDR1 and CDR2 (germline): MDHEN, SYDVKM. J lost 10 bases, V lost 5 bases, and 10 bases had no gene match. The CDR3 has 14 amino acids. The sample consisted of PBMCs. The chain links TRBV28 to TRBJ1-5; the match to TRBD1 covers 8 bases. The source of this sequence is a young man in good health and CMV-seronegative. For the CDR3, the DNA is TGTGCCAGCAGTCCCCCCAGGGGGCTAGGACCCCAGCATTTT. The encoded protein is CASSPPRGLGPQHF. Drawing the rest from reference TRBV28 and TRBJ1-5, the complete variable domain is DVKVTQSSRYLVKRTGEKVFLECVQDMDHENMFWYRQDPGLGLRLIYFSYDVKMKEKGDIPEGYSVSREKKERFSLILESASTNQTSMYLCASSPPRGLGPQHFGDGTRLSIL.